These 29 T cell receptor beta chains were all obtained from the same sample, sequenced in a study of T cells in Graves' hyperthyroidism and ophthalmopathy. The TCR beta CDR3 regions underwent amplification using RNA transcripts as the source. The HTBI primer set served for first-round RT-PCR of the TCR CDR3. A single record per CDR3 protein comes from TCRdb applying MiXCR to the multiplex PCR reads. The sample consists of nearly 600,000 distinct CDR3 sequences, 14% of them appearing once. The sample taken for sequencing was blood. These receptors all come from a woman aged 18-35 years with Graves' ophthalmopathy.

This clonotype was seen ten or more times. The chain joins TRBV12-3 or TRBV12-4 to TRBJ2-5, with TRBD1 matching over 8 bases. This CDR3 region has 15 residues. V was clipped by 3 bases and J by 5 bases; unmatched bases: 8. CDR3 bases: TGTGCCAGCAGTTTGCCCCCAGGGGGCTTGGAGACCCAGTACTTC. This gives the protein CASSLPPGGLETQYF.

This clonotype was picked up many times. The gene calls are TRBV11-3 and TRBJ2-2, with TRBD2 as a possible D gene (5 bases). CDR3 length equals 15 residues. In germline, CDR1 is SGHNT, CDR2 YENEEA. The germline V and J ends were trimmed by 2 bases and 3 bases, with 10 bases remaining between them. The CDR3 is CASSLRGKDTGELFF. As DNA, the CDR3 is TGTGCCAGCAGCTTACGAGGGAAAGACACCGGGGAGCTGTTTTTT.

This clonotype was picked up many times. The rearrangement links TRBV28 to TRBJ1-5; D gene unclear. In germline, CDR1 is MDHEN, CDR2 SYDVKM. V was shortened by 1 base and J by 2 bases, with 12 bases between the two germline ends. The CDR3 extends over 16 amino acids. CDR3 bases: TGTGCCAGCAGTTTATTGCAGTCATATGGCAATCAGCCCCAGCATTTT. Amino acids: CASSLLQSYGNQPQHF.

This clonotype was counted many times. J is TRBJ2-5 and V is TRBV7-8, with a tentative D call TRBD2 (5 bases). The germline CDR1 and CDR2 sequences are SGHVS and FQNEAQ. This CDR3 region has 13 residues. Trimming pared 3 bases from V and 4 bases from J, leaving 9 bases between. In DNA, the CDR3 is TGTGCCAGCAGCTTTATAGGAGGAGAGACCCAGTACTTC. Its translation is CASSFIGGETQYF.

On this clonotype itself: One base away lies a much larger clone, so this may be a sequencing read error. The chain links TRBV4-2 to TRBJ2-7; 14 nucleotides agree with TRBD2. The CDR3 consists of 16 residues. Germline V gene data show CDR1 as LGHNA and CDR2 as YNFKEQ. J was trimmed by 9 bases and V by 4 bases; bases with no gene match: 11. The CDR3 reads CASSLEGGLAGVGQYF. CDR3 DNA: TGTGCCAGCAGCCTCGAAGGGGGACTAGCGGGAGTCGGGCAGTACTTC.

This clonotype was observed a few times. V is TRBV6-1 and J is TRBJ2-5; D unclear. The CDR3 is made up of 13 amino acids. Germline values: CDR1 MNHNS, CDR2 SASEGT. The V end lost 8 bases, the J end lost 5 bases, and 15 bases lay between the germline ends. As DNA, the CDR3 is TGTGCCAGCCGATCGACCGCCGTGGAGACCCAGTACTTC. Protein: CASRSTAVETQYF.

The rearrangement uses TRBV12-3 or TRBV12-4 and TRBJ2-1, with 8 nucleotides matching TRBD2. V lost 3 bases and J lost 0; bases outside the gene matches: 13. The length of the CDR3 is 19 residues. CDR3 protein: CASSLREELEEDSYNEQFF. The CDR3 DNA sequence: TGTGCCAGCAGTTTGCGGGAGGAATTGGAAGAGGACTCCTACAATGAGCAGTTCTTC.

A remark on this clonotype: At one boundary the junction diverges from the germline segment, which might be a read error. CDR3: CASASGTANTGELIF. DNA for the CDR3: TGTGCCAGCGCCTCCGGGACGGCGAACACCGGGGAGCTGATTTTT. The rearrangement joins TRBV19 to TRBJ2-2; tentatively, D is TRBD1 or TRBD2 (5 bases each). The germline CDR1 and CDR2 sequences are LNHDA and SQIVND (reference sequence). The CDR3 totals 15 residues.

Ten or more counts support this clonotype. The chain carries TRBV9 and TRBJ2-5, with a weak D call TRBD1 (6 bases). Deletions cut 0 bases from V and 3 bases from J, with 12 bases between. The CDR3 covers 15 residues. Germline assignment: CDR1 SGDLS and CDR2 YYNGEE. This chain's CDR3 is CASSVGGRTEETQYF. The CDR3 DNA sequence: TGTGCCAGCAGCGTAGGGGGACGGACAGAAGAGACCCAGTACTTC.

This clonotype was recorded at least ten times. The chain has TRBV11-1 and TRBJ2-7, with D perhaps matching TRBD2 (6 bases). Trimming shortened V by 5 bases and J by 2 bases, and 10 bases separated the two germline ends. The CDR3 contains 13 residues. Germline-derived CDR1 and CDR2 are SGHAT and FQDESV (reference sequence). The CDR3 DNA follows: TGTGCCAGCAGCGAATGGAGGGCCTACGAGCAGTACTTC. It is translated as CASSEWRAYEQYF. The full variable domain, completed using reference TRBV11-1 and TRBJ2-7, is EAEVAQSPRYKITEKSQAVAFWCDPISGHATLYWYRQILGQGPELLVQFQDESVVDDSQLPKDRFSAERLKGVDSTLKIQPAELGDSAMYLCASSEWRAYEQYFGPGTRLTVT.

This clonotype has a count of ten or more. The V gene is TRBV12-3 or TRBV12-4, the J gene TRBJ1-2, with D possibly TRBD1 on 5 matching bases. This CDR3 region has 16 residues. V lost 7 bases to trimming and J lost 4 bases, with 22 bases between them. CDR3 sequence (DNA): TGTGCCAGCAACCTCCCCGAGGGGATCCCTCTCTATGGCTACACCTTC. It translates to CASNLPEGIPLYGYTF.

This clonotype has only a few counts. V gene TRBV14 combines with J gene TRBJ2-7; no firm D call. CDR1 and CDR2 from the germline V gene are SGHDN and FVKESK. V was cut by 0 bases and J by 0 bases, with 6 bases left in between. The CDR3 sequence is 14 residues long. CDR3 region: CASSQEGRSYEQYF. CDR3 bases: TGTGCCAGCAGCCAAGAGGGTCGCTCCTACGAGCAGTACTTC.

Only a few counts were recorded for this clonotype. CDR3 nucleotides: TGTGCCAGCAGCTTTTCGGTTCGTGTAGGGGCGAGGTATGGCTACACCTTC. It yields the protein CASSFSVRVGARYGYTF. The rearrangement links TRBV5-6 to TRBJ1-2, with D maybe TRBD1 (5 bases). The V gene lost 2 bases and the J gene lost 5 bases, with 22 bases spanning the gap. Germline values: CDR1 SGHDT, CDR2 YYEEEE. This CDR3 has 17 amino acids.

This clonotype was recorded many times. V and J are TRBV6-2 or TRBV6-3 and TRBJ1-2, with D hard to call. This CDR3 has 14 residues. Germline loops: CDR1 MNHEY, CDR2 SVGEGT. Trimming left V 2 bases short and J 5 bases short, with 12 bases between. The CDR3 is CASSYGSGRYGYTF. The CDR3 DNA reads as TGTGCCAGCAGTTACGGAAGTGGTCGGTATGGCTACACCTTC.

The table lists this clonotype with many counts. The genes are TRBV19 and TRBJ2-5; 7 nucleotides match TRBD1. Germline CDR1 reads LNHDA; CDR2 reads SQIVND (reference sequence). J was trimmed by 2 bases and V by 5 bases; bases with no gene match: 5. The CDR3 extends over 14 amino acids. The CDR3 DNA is TGTGCCAGTAGTCCCCGGGACAGACAAGAGACCCAGTACTTC. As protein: CASSPRDRQETQYF.

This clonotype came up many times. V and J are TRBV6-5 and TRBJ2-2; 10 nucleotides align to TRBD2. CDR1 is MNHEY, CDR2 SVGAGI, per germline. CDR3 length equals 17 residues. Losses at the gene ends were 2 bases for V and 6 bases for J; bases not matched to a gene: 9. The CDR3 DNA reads TGTGCCAGCAGTTACACTAGCGGGACCTTCGGGGCCGGGGAGCTGTTTTTT. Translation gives CASSYTSGTFGAGELFF.

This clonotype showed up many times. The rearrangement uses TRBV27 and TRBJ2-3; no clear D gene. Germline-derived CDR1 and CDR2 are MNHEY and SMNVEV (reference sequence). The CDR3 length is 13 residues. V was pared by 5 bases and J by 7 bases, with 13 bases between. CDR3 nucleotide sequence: TGTGCCAGCAGTCCCTCCCGGGCGAATACGCAGTATTTT. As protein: CASSPSRANTQYF.

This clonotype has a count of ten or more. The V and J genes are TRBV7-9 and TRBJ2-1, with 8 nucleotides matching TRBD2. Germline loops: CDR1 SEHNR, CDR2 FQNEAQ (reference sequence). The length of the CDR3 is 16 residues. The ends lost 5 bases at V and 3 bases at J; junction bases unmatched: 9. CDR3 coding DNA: TGTGCCAGCAGCCCATTCCGGGGGGGAGTCTACAATGAGCAGTTCTTC. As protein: CASSPFRGGVYNEQFF.

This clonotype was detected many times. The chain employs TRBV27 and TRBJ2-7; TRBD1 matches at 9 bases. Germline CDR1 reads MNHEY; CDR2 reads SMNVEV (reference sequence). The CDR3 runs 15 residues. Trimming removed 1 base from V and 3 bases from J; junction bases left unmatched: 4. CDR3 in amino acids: CASSLFTGGLYEQYF. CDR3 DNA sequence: TGTGCCAGCAGTTTATTTACAGGGGGCCTCTACGAGCAGTACTTC.

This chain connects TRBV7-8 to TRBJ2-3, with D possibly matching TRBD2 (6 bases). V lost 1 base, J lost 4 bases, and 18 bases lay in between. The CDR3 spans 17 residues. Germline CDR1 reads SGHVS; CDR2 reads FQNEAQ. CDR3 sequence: CASSLDIVAGPPDTQYF. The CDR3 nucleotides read TGTGCCAGCAGCTTAGATATCGTGGCGGGACCCCCAGATACGCAGTATTTT.

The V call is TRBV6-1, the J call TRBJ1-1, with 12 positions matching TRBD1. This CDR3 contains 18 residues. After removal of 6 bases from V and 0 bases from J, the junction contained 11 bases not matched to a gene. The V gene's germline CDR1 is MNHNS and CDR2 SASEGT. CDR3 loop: CASSRDRGPSQMNTEAFF. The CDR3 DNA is TGTGCCAGCAGCCGGGACAGGGGGCCCTCCCAAATGAACACTGAAGCTTTCTTT.

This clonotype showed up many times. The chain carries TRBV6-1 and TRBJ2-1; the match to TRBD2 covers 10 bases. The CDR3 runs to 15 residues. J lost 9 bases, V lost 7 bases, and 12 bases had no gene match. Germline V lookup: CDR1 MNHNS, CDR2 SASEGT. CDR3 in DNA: TGTGCCAGCATTCAGGGGCTAGCGGGAGCAGGTGAGCAGTTCTTC. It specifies CASIQGLAGAGEQFF.

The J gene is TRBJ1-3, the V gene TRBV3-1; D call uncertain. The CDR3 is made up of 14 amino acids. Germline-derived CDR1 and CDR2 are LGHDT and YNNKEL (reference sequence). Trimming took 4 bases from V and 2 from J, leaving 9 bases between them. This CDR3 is CASSPAGAGNTIYF. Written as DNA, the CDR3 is TGTGCCAGCAGCCCCGCCGGGGCTGGAAACACCATATATTTT. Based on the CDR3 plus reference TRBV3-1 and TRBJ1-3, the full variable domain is DTAVSQTPKYLVTQMGNDKSIKCEQNLGHDTMYWYKQDSKKFLKIMFSYNNKELIINETVPNRFSPKSPDKAHLNLHINSLELGDSAVYFCASSPAGAGNTIYFGEGSWLTVV.

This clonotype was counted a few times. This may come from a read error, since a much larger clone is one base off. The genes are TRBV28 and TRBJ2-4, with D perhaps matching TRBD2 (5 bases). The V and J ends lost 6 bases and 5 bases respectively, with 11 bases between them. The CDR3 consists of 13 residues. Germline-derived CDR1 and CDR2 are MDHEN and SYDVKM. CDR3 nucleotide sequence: TGTGCCAGCAGGGCATTGGGAGAAAACATTCAGTACTTC. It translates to CASRALGENIQYF.

CDR3 bases: TGTGCCAGTGCCCCGGGACATTTTCAATCTGGAAACACCATATATTTT. Encoded protein: CASAPGHFQSGNTIYF. V gene TRBV19 combines with J gene TRBJ1-3; the D gene is possibly TRBD1 (6 bases). Germline CDR1 and CDR2: LNHDA and SQIVND (reference sequence). This CDR3 spans 16 amino acids. Deletions cut 8 bases from V and 1 base from J, with 18 bases between.

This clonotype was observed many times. This CDR3 reads CASSLRDLAATYEQYF. The CDR3 DNA sequence: TGTGCCAGCAGTTTAAGGGATCTGGCAGCCACCTACGAGCAGTACTTC. The chain joins TRBV28 to TRBJ2-7; D remains unclear. The germline gives CDR1 MDHEN, CDR2 SYDVKM. Trimming shortened V by 2 bases and J by 2 bases, and 16 bases separated the two germline ends. CDR3 length equals 16 residues.

CDR3 protein: CASSAQVEEPQHF. The CDR3 DNA sequence: TGTGCCAGCAGTGCCCAGGTCGAGGAGCCCCAGCATTTT. V and J are TRBV28 and TRBJ1-5, with D uncertain. This CDR3 has 13 amino acids. CDR1 is MDHEN and CDR2 is SYDVKM in the germline V gene. V lost 5 bases, J lost 8 bases, and 13 bases lay in between.

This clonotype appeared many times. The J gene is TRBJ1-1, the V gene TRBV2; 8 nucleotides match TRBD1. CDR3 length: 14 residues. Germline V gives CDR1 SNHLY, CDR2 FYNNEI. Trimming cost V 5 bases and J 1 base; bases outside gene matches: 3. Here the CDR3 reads CASSSGGWNTEAFF. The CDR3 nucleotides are TGTGCCAGCAGTTCAGGGGGCTGGAACACTGAAGCTTTCTTT.

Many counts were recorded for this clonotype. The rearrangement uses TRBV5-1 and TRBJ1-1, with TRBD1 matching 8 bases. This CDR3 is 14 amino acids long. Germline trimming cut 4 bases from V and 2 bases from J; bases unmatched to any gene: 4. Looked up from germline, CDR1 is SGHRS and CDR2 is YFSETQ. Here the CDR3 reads CASSQGAENTEAFF. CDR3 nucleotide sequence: TGCGCCAGCAGCCAGGGGGCTGAAAACACTGAAGCTTTCTTT.